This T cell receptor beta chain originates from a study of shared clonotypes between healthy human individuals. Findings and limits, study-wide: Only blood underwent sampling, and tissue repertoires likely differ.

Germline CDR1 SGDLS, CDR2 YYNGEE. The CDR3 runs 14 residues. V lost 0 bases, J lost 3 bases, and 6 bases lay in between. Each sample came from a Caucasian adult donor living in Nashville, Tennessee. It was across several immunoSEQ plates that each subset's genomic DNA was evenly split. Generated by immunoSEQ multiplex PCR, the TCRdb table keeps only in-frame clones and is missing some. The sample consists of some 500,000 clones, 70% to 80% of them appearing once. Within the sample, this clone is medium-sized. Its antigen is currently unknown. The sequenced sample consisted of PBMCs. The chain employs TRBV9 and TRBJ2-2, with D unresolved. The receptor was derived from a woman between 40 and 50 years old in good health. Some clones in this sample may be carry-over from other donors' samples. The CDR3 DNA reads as TGTGCCAGCAGCGTAGGGATTTACACCGGGGAGCTGTTTTTT. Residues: CASSVGIYTGELFF.